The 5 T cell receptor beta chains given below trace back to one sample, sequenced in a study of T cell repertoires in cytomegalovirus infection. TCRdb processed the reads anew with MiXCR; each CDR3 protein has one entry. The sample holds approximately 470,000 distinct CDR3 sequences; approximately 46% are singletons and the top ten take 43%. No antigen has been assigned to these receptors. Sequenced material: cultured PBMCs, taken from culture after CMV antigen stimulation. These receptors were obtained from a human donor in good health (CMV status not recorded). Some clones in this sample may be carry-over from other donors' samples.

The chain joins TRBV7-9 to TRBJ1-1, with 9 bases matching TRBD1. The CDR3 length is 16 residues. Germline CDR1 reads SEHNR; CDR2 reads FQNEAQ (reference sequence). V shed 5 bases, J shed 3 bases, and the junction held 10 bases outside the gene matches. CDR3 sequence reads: CASSRGTGLGHTEAFF. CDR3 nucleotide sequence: TGTGCCAGCAGCCGAGGGACAGGGCTGGGTCACACTGAAGCTTTCTTT.

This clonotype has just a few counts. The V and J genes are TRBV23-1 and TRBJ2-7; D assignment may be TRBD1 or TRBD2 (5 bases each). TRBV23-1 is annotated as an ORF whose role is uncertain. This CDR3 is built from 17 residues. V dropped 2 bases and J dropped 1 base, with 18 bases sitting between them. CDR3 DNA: TGCGCCAGCAGTCAAGAGGACTGGGGGTTATCGTCCTACGAGCAGTACTTC. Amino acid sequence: CASSQEDWGLSSYEQYF.

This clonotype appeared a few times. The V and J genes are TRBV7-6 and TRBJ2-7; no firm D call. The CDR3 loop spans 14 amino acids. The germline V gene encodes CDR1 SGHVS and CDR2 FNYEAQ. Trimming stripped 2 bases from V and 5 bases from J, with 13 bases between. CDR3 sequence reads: CASSLTGSPDEQYF. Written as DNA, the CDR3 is TGTGCCAGCAGCTTAACCGGGTCACCGGACGAGCAGTACTTC. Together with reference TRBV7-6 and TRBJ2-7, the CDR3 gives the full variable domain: GAGVSQSPRYKVTKRGQDVALRCDPISGHVSLYWYRQALGQGPEFLTYFNYEAQQDKSGLPNDRFSAERPEGSISTLTIQRTEQRDSAMYRCASSLTGSPDEQYFGPGTRLTVT.

The CDR3 DNA reads TGCGCCAGCCCCCCGGGGTACGAGATGCGCCGCTCTGGAAACACCATATATTTT. Its protein is CASPPGYEMRRSGNTIYF. J is TRBJ1-3 and V is TRBV5-1, with no clear D. Germline V gene sequence: CDR1 SGHRS, CDR2 YFSETQ. This CDR3 is built from 18 residues. The ends were cut back, 7 bases at V and 0 bases at J, with 23 bases in the middle.

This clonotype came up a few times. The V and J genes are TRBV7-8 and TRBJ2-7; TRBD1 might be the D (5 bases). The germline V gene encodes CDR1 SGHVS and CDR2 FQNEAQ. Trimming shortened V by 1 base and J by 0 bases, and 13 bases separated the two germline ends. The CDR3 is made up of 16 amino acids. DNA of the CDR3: TGTGCCAGCAGCTTAGTAGGGGCCGTGAGCTCCTACGAGCAGTACTTC. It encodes CASSLVGAVSSYEQYF.